This passage covers 32 T cell receptor beta chains from one sample sequenced in a study of cytomegalovirus exposure and HLA in healthy donors. Primers: 60 Vbeta forward and 13 Jbeta reverse. Here immunoSEQ multiplex PCR was the method, and the copy in TCRdb shows in-frame clones only, minus some. The sample carries some 110,000 clones, around a tenth recorded once. Material: PBMCs. Receptors were obtained from a man in his forties in good health and CMV-seropositive.

This chain links TRBV7-2 with TRBJ1-5, with 10 bases aligning to TRBD1. Germline V gene lookup returns CDR1 SGHTA and CDR2 FQGNSA. This CDR3 has 15 residues. V shed 4 bases and J 3 bases; nucleotides not matched to a gene: 3. CDR3 protein: CASSSDRGYNQPQHF. CDR3 DNA: TGTGCCAGCAGCTCGGACAGGGGGTACAATCAGCCCCAGCATTTT.

This clone was detected only a few times. This chain joins TRBV9 and TRBJ2-1; tentative D call: TRBD1 (5 bases). CDR1 and CDR2 (germline): SGDLS, YYNGEE. The CDR3 sequence is 15 residues long. Deletions cut 0 bases from V and 5 bases from J, with 12 bases between. CDR3 region: CASSVEPGPHNEQFF. For the CDR3, the DNA is TGTGCCAGCAGCGTAGAACCAGGGCCCCACAATGAGCAGTTCTTC.

This clone has more than one count but fewer than ten. This chain connects TRBV4-2 to TRBJ2-7; 10 bases line up with TRBD1. CDR3 length equals 16 residues. Germline V CDR1 and CDR2: LGHNA, YNFKEQ. Unmatched junction bases numbered 4, after V lost 0 bases and J lost 2 bases. The CDR3 nucleotides are TGTGCCAGCAGCCAAGAATGGACAGGGGGGACCTACGAGCAGTACTTC. It translates to CASSQEWTGGTYEQYF.

The chain carries TRBV5-1 and TRBJ2-5, with TRBD2 as a possible D gene (6 bases). The CDR3 is 12 amino acids. Per the germline V gene, CDR1 is SGHRS and CDR2 is YFSETQ. V was cut by 6 bases and J by 2 bases, with 8 bases left in between. The CDR3 loop reads CASTGEQETQYF. The CDR3 DNA reads TGCGCCAGCACGGGGGAACAAGAGACCCAGTACTTC.

The chain carries TRBV28 and TRBJ2-7; 8 bases fit TRBD2. CDR1 and CDR2 (germline): MDHEN, SYDVKM. This CDR3 comprises 14 residues. Trimming took 3 bases from V and 2 from J; bases not matched to a gene: 3. In DNA, the CDR3 is TGTGCCAGCAGTTTTAGGGGACTAGCCTACGAGCAGTACTTC. It is translated as CASSFRGLAYEQYF. The full variable domain, completed using reference TRBV28 and TRBJ2-7, is DVKVTQSSRYLVKRTGEKVFLECVQDMDHENMFWYRQDPGLGLRLIYFSYDVKMKEKGDIPEGYSVSREKKERFSLILESASTNQTSMYLCASSFRGLAYEQYFGPGTRLTVT.

This clone turned up a few times. The rearrangement uses TRBV7-2 and TRBJ1-1, with D unresolved. This CDR3 region has 12 residues. The ends were cut back, 0 bases at V and 4 bases at J, with 3 bases in the middle. Germline assignment: CDR1 SGHTA and CDR2 FQGNSA. The CDR3, as DNA: TGTGCCAGCAGCTTAGCGGCCACTGAAGCTTTCTTT. Amino acid sequence: CASSLAATEAFF.

This clone has more than one count but fewer than ten. The chain has TRBV9 and TRBJ1-4; the D is unclear. Germline V gene lookup returns CDR1 SGDLS and CDR2 YYNGEE. V gave up 3 bases and J gave up 3 bases, with 6 bases separating them. The CDR3 runs to 13 residues. The CDR3 sequence is CASSAGANEKLFF. The CDR3 DNA is TGTGCCAGCAGCGCCGGGGCTAATGAAAAACTGTTTTTT. The complete variable domain, with remaining parts taken from reference TRBV9 and TRBJ1-4, reads DSGVTQTPKHLITATGQRVTLRCSPRSGDLSVYWYQQSLDQGLQFLIQYYNGEERAKGNILERFSAQQFPDLHSELNLSSLELGDSALYFCASSAGANEKLFFGSGTQLSVL.

The chain uses TRBV6-1 and TRBJ1-5; TRBD1 aligns across 7 bases. The V segment lost 6 bases and the J segment 7 bases; nucleotides outside the gene matches: 6. The CDR3 has 13 amino acids. CDR1 is MNHNS and CDR2 is SASEGT in the germline V gene. CDR3 DNA sequence: TGTGCCAGCAGAAACAGGGGTGAGCAGCCCCAGCATTTT. Its protein product is CASRNRGEQPQHF.

This clone was seen a few times. The chain combines TRBV7-3 with TRBJ2-5; maybe TRBD1 (6 bases). The CDR3 sequence is 16 residues long. The V end was cut by 2 bases, the J end by 5 bases, with 18 bases between. Germline V gene data show CDR1 as SGHTA and CDR2 as FQGTGA. CDR3 in amino acids: CASSLVLQGRGETQYF. CDR3 nucleotide sequence: TGTGCCAGCAGCTTAGTCTTACAGGGCCGCGGTGAGACCCAGTACTTC.

V gene TRBV29-1 combines with J gene TRBJ2-7; tentative D call: TRBD2 (5 bases). The V end lost 3 bases, the J end lost 9 bases, and 15 bases lay between the germline ends. In germline, CDR1 is SQVTM, CDR2 ANQGSEA. CDR3 length: 12 residues. CDR3 amino acids: CSVEGEAMGQYF. CDR3 coding DNA: TGCAGCGTTGAGGGAGAGGCTATGGGGCAGTACTTC.

For the CDR3, the DNA is TGTGCCAGCTCACCCGGGACAGGGGACTACGAGCAGTACTTC. Protein product: CASSPGTGDYEQYF. The chain employs TRBV18 and TRBJ2-7, with 10 bases identical to TRBD1. CDR3 length: 14 amino acids. CDR1 KGHSH and CDR2 LQKENI come from the germline V gene. The V gene end was trimmed by 3 bases and the J gene end by 3 bases; junction bases not matched to a gene: 2.

The chain is built from TRBV9 and TRBJ2-7; the D gene is possibly TRBD1 (6 bases). Trimming pared 3 bases from V and 3 bases from J, leaving 13 bases between. Looked up from germline, CDR1 is SGDLS and CDR2 is YYNGEE. The CDR3 totals 14 residues. CDR3 in DNA: TGTGCCAGCAGCGCTGGCAGGGGAAACTACGAGCAGTACTTC. Amino acids: CASSAGRGNYEQYF.

This chain joins TRBV14 and TRBJ2-1, with 7 bases matching TRBD2. Germline CDR1 SGHDN, CDR2 FVKESK. The V and J ends lost 0 bases and 1 base, in that order; junction bases with no gene match: 6. This CDR3 is 17 amino acids long. The CDR3 nucleotides read TGTGCCAGCAGCCAAGATCAGCGGGGTCCTTCCTACAATGAGCAGTTCTTC. It codes for CASSQDQRGPSYNEQFF.

This clone was found a few times. The chain uses TRBV4-2 and TRBJ2-3; 8 positions match TRBD1. CDR1 is LGHNA and CDR2 is YNFKEQ in the germline V gene. Trimming took 0 bases from V and 2 from J; bases not matched to a gene: 10. The CDR3 loop spans 18 amino acids. CDR3 amino acids: CASSQDSDRAQITDTQYF. The CDR3 DNA follows: TGTGCCAGCAGCCAAGATTCGGACAGGGCTCAAATCACAGATACGCAGTATTTT.

A few counts support this clone. Additional DNA sequences in this sample encode the identical CDR3. The rearrangement joins TRBV6-6 to TRBJ2-7, with 8 bases aligning to TRBD1. V was clipped by 5 bases and J by 2 bases; unmatched bases: 5. The CDR3 totals 14 residues. Per the germline V gene, CDR1 is MNHNY and CDR2 is SVGAGI (reference sequence). CDR3 bases: TGTGCCAGCAGTCTCGGACAGGGAGCCTACGAGCAGTACTTC. Its protein is CASSLGQGAYEQYF.

A few counts support this clone. This chain joins TRBV2 and TRBJ2-1; TRBD2 might be the D (6 bases). The length of the CDR3 is 13 residues. Germline lookup yields CDR1 SNHLY and CDR2 FYNNEI. Trimming cost V 5 bases and J 8 bases, with 13 bases left between them. The CDR3 region is CASSTAGGDEQFF. As DNA, the CDR3 is TGTGCCAGCAGTACAGCGGGCGGCGATGAGCAGTTCTTC.

The chain links TRBV4-3 to TRBJ1-4, with 9 bases identical to TRBD1. This CDR3 comprises 20 residues. Germline V gives CDR1 LGHNA, CDR2 YSLEER. V was clipped by 3 bases and J by 8 bases; unmatched bases: 22. The CDR3 sequence: CASSQFFVVGQGGAGEKLFF. DNA of the CDR3: TGCGCCAGCAGCCAGTTCTTCGTGGTGGGACAGGGAGGGGCAGGCGAAAAACTGTTTTTT.

Only a few counts were recorded for this clone. The rearrangement links TRBV5-1 to TRBJ2-7, with D possibly matching TRBD1 (6 bases). Deletions cut 0 bases from V and 4 bases from J, with 14 bases between. Germline CDR1 SGHRS, CDR2 YFSETQ. The length of the CDR3 is 15 residues. DNA for the CDR3: TGCGCCAGCAGCTTGGCACAGGGTCGGTCTTACGAGCAGTACTTC. It specifies CASSLAQGRSYEQYF.

This clone turned up a few times. The gene calls are TRBV7-2 and TRBJ1-2; D not certain. V dropped 3 bases and J dropped 4 bases, with 9 bases sitting between them. The germline gives CDR1 SGHTA, CDR2 FQGNSA. The CDR3 has 13 residues. This chain's CDR3 is CASSFRNFYGYTF. The CDR3 coding sequence is TGTGCCAGCAGCTTCCGCAACTTCTATGGCTACACCTTC.

V is TRBV2 and J is TRBJ2-7, with 10 bases lining up with TRBD2. Germline lookup yields CDR1 SNHLY and CDR2 FYNNEI. Germline trimming cut 4 bases from V and 7 bases from J; bases unmatched to any gene: 4. This CDR3 has 13 residues. In nucleotides, the CDR3 is TGTGCCAGCAGTGTCAAACTAGCGGGAGAGCAGTACTTC. This codes for CASSVKLAGEQYF.

The genes are TRBV12-5 and TRBJ1-2; D is perhaps TRBD1 (6 bases). This CDR3 has 14 residues. The V gene lost 1 base and the J gene lost 6 bases, with 12 bases spanning the gap. The germline gives CDR1 LGHNT, CDR2 FRNRAP. In nucleotides, the CDR3 is TGTGCTAGTGGTTTGGGGACAGCCCACCATGGCTACACCTTC. It codes for CASGLGTAHHGYTF.

The gene calls are TRBV29-1 and TRBJ2-5, with D unclear. Matching the DNA end better, TRBJ2-7 makes the J call doubtful. The CDR3 is 11 residues long. The germline V gene has CDR1 SQVTM and CDR2 ANQGSEA. Written as DNA, the CDR3 is TGCAGCGTTAAGGAAAACTACGAGCAGTACTTC. Its protein product is CSVKENYEQYF.

A few counts support this clone. The genes are TRBV27 and TRBJ2-2; no reliable D call. CDR1 MNHEY and CDR2 SMNVEV come from the germline V gene (reference sequence). The ends were cut back, 3 bases at V and 1 base at J, with 6 bases in the middle. CDR3 length: 14 amino acids. CDR3 amino acids: CASSFIGNTGELFF. In DNA form, the CDR3 reads TGTGCCAGCAGTTTTATCGGGAACACCGGGGAGCTGTTTTTT.

This clone was seen only a few times. The chain is built from TRBV11-2 and TRBJ2-7; weak D call: TRBD2 (5 bases). This CDR3 comprises 13 residues. Trimming took 4 bases from V and 5 from J, leaving 12 bases between them. Germline V gene lookup returns CDR1 SGHAT and CDR2 FQNNGV. The CDR3 sequence is CASSSGLGNEQYF. The CDR3 nucleotides read TGTGCCAGCAGCTCAGGACTGGGAAACGAGCAGTACTTC.

There are a few counts of this clone. The chain uses TRBV4-1 and TRBJ2-5; 8 bases map to TRBD1. Germline lookup yields CDR1 MGHRA and CDR2 YSYEKL. The V segment lost 4 bases and the J segment 1 base; nucleotides outside the gene matches: 2. This CDR3 region has 14 residues. The CDR3 region is CASSRTGGQETQYF. CDR3 DNA sequence: TGCGCCAGCAGCCGAACAGGGGGCCAAGAGACCCAGTACTTC.

The chain links TRBV13 to TRBJ2-7, with a tentative D call TRBD1 (6 bases). V gave up 5 bases and J gave up 2 bases, with 16 bases separating them. The CDR3 extends over 15 amino acids. Germline CDR1 is PRHDT and CDR2 is FYEKMQ (reference sequence). CDR3: CASSIRDIDPYEQYF. The CDR3 region has the DNA TGTGCCAGCAGCATCCGGGACATCGACCCCTACGAGCAGTACTTC.

The chain carries TRBV14 and TRBJ2-5; 9 nucleotides align to TRBD1. The J call is in doubt because the DNA end fits TRBJ2-7 better. Looked up from germline, CDR1 is SGHDN and CDR2 is FVKESK. This CDR3 has 15 amino acids. The CDR3 loop reads CASSQTGTGTYEQYF. CDR3 bases: TGTGCCAGCAGCCAAACCGGGACAGGGACCTACGAGCAGTACTTC.

This clone was seen more than once but under ten times. V gene TRBV5-4 combines with J gene TRBJ2-3; 8 bases fit TRBD1. The CDR3 extends over 16 amino acids. V lost 4 bases, J lost 2 bases, and 9 bases stayed unmatched. Germline V gives CDR1 SGHNT, CDR2 YYREEE (reference sequence). CDR3 sequence: CASSPRTGRDTDTQYF. In nucleotides, the CDR3 is TGTGCCAGCAGCCCTAGGACAGGGAGAGACACAGATACGCAGTATTTT.

This clone was observed a handful of times. This sequence joins TRBV25-1 and TRBJ1-1; unclear D gene. Trimming took off 0 bases at V and 7 bases at J, with 3 bases between the two ends. The CDR3 contains 11 residues. CDR1 is MGHDK and CDR2 is SYGVNS in the germline V gene. The chain's CDR3 is CASSEYSEAFF. Here the CDR3 DNA reads TGTGCCAGCAGTGAATATAGTGAAGCTTTCTTT.

There are a few counts of this clone. The chain carries TRBV13 and TRBJ2-7; 9 bases align to TRBD2. The CDR3 extends over 17 amino acids. In germline, CDR1 is PRHDT, CDR2 FYEKMQ (reference sequence). V shed 2 bases, J shed 3 bases, and the junction held 11 bases outside the gene matches. The CDR3 DNA reads as TGTGCCAGCAGCTTACACGGAACCACTAGCGGGTACTACGAGCAGTACTTC. It specifies CASSLHGTTSGYYEQYF. Based on the CDR3 plus reference TRBV13 and TRBJ2-7, the full variable domain is AAGVIQSPRHLIKEKRETATLKCYPIPRHDTVYWYQQGPGQDPQFLISFYEKMQSDKGSIPDRFSAQQFSDYHSELNMSSLELGDSALYFCASSLHGTTSGYYEQYFGPGTRLTVT.

V and J are TRBV10-2 and TRBJ1-1; D is perhaps TRBD1 (5 bases). Germline V gene data show CDR1 as WSHSY and CDR2 as SAAADI. This CDR3 is built from 15 residues. The ends were cut back, 8 bases at V and 4 bases at J, with 20 bases in the middle. The CDR3 loop is CASSPGAGWGTEAFF. In DNA form, the CDR3 reads TGCGCCAGCTCCCCCGGGGCGGGGTGGGGCACTGAAGCTTTCTTT.

The gene calls are TRBV7-6 and TRBJ2-3; D gene ambiguous. Looked up from germline, CDR1 is SGHVS and CDR2 is FNYEAQ. The length of the CDR3 is 12 residues. V was trimmed by 4 bases and J by 4 bases, leaving 6 bases between them. The CDR3 region is CASSSKPDTQYF. CDR3 bases: TGTGCCAGCAGCTCTAAGCCAGATACGCAGTATTTT. The full variable domain, rest sourced from reference TRBV7-6 and TRBJ2-3, is GAGVSQSPRYKVTKRGQDVALRCDPISGHVSLYWYRQALGQGPEFLTYFNYEAQQDKSGLPNDRFSAERPEGSISTLTIQRTEQRDSAMYRCASSSKPDTQYFGPGTRLTVL.